The 10 T cell receptor beta chains reported below all come from one sample, sequenced in a study of blood T cells in healthy people across ages. Then a second PCR, running about 6 to 12 cycles, was carried out with a sample-barcoded 5' primer and a J-beta primer mix. TCRdb reanalysed the 5' RACE reads using MiXCR and keeps one entry per CDR3 protein. The sample lists more than 600,000 distinct CDR3 sequences; around 25% were seen once. This sample also appeared in a second study, on T cells of mothers and their children.

Sequenced sample: blood. These receptors all come from a boy between 10 and 17 years old in good health.

The chain joins TRBV7-9 to TRBJ2-1, with 10 bases matching TRBD1. The assigned J gene may be wrong: the sequence end matches TRBJ2-5 better. The CDR3 loop spans 16 amino acids. The V gene's germline CDR1 is SEHNR and CDR2 FQNEAQ (reference sequence). The CDR3 DNA follows: TGTGCCAGCAGCTTAGTGGGACAGGGGATCCAAGAGACCCAGTACTTC. It translates to CASSLVGQGIQETQYF.

The CDR3 region has the DNA TGTGCCATCAGTGCGGCTAGCGGGGGGCAAGAGACCCAGTACTTC. This translates into CAISAASGGQETQYF. The chain recombines TRBV10-3 with TRBJ2-5, with TRBD2 matching over 11 bases. Germline CDR1 reads ENHRY; CDR2 reads SYGVKD. This CDR3 is 15 amino acids long. The V segment lost 4 bases and the J segment 2 bases; nucleotides outside the gene matches: 3.

This clonotype was picked up a small number of times. J is TRBJ1-5 and V is TRBV6-1; no definite D call. Germline V gene lookup returns CDR1 MNHNS and CDR2 SASEGT. CDR3 length: 16 residues. With 6 bases removed from V and 0 bases from J, the gap between germline ends came to 15 bases. The CDR3 spells CASSPTFYTSNQPQHF. CDR3 coding DNA: TGTGCCAGCAGCCCTACCTTCTATACTAGCAATCAGCCCCAGCATTTT.

This clonotype occurred once. V usage is TRBV29-1 and J usage is TRBJ2-1; TRBD1 matches at 7 bases. The J call may be in error: the DNA end matches TRBJ2-5 better. The CDR3 is 14 residues long. Germline assignment: CDR1 SQVTM and CDR2 ANQGSEA. This chain's CDR3 is CSVGGQLTLETQYF. As DNA, the CDR3 is TGCAGCGTTGGGGGACAGCTGACCTTGGAGACCCAGTACTTC.

The CDR3 DNA reads TGTGCCAGCAGTTTCGCTAGCGGGTTGTACGAGCAGTACTTC. It yields the protein CASSFASGLYEQYF. This sequence joins TRBV28 and TRBJ2-7; 8 bases agree with TRBD2. This CDR3 is 14 amino acids long. The junction had 5 bases not matched to a gene; V was cut back by 3 bases and J by 4 bases. Per the germline V gene, CDR1 is MDHEN and CDR2 is SYDVKM.

The CDR3 nucleotides read TGTGCCAGCAGCTTTTATCGACGACTAGCCGGACGCAATGAGCAGTTCTTC. The encoded protein is CASSFYRRLAGRNEQFF. The chain links TRBV11-2 to TRBJ2-1; 7 bases map to TRBD2. Germline CDR1 is SGHAT and CDR2 is FQNNGV. Trimming cost V 3 bases and J 6 bases; bases outside gene matches: 14. CDR3 length: 17 amino acids.

The chain combines TRBV7-2 with TRBJ1-1, with D unclear. V lost 1 base and J 4 bases, leaving 13 bases between the germline ends. The CDR3 runs 15 residues. The germline V gene has CDR1 SGHTA and CDR2 FQGNSA. DNA of the CDR3: TGTGCCAGCAGCTTAGGTTCACCAGGTGCCACTGAAGCTTTCTTT. This codes for CASSLGSPGATEAFF.

The chain joins TRBV11-3 to TRBJ2-3, with a tentative D call TRBD2 (7 bases). Germline CDR1 is SGHNT and CDR2 is YENEEA. This CDR3 spans 14 amino acids. Between the trimmed V and J ends, which lost 4 bases and 3 bases, there was a span of 11 bases. The CDR3 nucleotides read TGTGCCAGCAGCTCGGAGGGGGGGACAGATACGCAGTATTTT. Its translation is CASSSEGGTDTQYF.

This clonotype was observed a few times. J is TRBJ1-5 and V is TRBV20-1; D may be TRBD1 (6 bases). CDR1 and CDR2 from the germline V gene are DFQATT and SNEGSKA (reference sequence). The CDR3 extends over 13 amino acids. Trimming removed 6 bases at V and 4 bases at J, with 13 bases between. The CDR3 here is CSATQGGNQPQHF. The CDR3 bases are TGCAGTGCCACCCAAGGGGGAAATCAGCCCCAGCATTTT.

This clonotype was counted a few times. The chain links TRBV12-3 or TRBV12-4 to TRBJ2-1; weak D call: TRBD2 (6 bases). This CDR3 has 13 residues. Trimming left V 7 bases short and J 4 bases short, with 11 bases between. In nucleotides, the CDR3 is TGTGCCAGCACCTCCGGACTATACAATGAGCAGTTCTTC. Protein sequence: CASTSGLYNEQFF.